A selection of T cell receptor beta chains follows, all from one sample in a study of post-analysis software for immune sequencing data. TCRdb independently ran MiXCR on the PCR reads; one entry per CDR3 protein. Of roughly 570,000 distinct CDR3 sequences detected, roughly 34% appear once; the ten largest clones hold around 6%. Sequencing input: blood. The receptors were sampled from a girl aged 2-17 years with multiple sclerosis. The CDR3 runs from the conserved cysteine through the conserved F or W. The order of the fields is J gene, D gene, clone size, V gene, CDR3 DNA, CDR3 protein. A D gene is named only where the DNA matches it firmly. Clone sizes are given selectively: once, few, many, or a class where the clone is expanded.

TRBJ2-7	NA	NA	TRBV6-1	TGTGCCAGCAGTTACGCGGGACGGAGCTACGAGCAGTACTTC	CASSYAGRSYEQYF
TRBJ1-2	NA	few	TRBV20-1	TGCAGTGCTAGGGCCCCCCGGGGCTACACCTTC	CSARAPRGYTF
TRBJ2-3	TRBD1	NA	TRBV29-1	TGCAGCGCTGCGGCGGACAGGGGATGCACAGATACGCAGTATTTT	CSAAADRGCTDTQYF
TRBJ2-1	NA	NA	TRBV7-8	TGTGCCAGCAGCTTAGGAAGGACTCTCGGGCCCAATGAGCAGTTCTTC	CASSLGRTLGPNEQFF
TRBJ2-7	TRBD1	few	TRBV10-3	TGTGCCACCGAGAGCCGGGACAGTACCTACGAGCAGTACTTC	CATESRDSTYEQYF
TRBJ1-2	NA	NA	TRBV12-3/TRBV12-4	TGTGCCAGCAGTCCTCAGGGAACTAATGGCTACACCTTC	CASSPQGTNGYTF
TRBJ2-5	NA	NA	TRBV20-1	TGCAGTGCTGCGGACACGCAAGAGACCCAGTACTTC	CSAADTQETQYF
TRBJ2-1	NA	few	TRBV29-1	TGCAGCGTTGCAGGGTCAGTCAATGAGCAGTTCTTC	CSVAGSVNEQFF
TRBJ1-1	NA	NA	TRBV5-1	TGCGCCAGCCTTAATAACGGGGGCACTGAAGCTTTCTTT	CASLNNGGTEAFF
TRBJ2-5	NA	NA	TRBV29-1	TGCAGCGTCCTAGGAGAGACGGGGCAAGAGACCCAGTACTTC	CSVLGETGQETQYF
TRBJ2-7	NA	NA	TRBV6-2/TRBV6-3	TGTGCCAGCAGTCCCGGCGGGGCGGGAAAGATCGAGCAGTACTTC	CASSPGGAGKIEQYF
TRBJ1-6	TRBD1	NA	TRBV5-8	TGTGCCAGCAGCCGGGACAGGGGTGGTTCACCCCTCCACTTT	CASSRDRGGSPLHF
TRBJ2-3	NA	once	TRBV2	TGTGCCACCGGGACTCGTAGCGCAGATACGCAGTATTTT	CATGTRSADTQYF
TRBJ2-3	TRBD2	NA	TRBV20-1	TGCAGTGCTAGTCTGCTAGCGGGTAGCACAGATACGCAGTATTTT	CSASLLAGSTDTQYF
TRBJ2-1	NA	NA	TRBV27	TGTACCAGCAGCCCGACAGGATTCGGCTACAATGAGCAGTTCTTC	CTSSPTGFGYNEQFF
TRBJ2-5	TRBD1	NA	TRBV20-1	TGCAGTGCAACCGGGACAGGGGACACAGAGACCCAGTACTTC	CSATGTGDTETQYF
TRBJ1-1	TRBD1	NA	TRBV6-5	TGTGCCAGCAGTTACCGGGACAGGGTGGGCACTGAAGCTTTCTTT	CASSYRDRVGTEAFF
TRBJ1-2	TRBD1	few	TRBV6-1	TGTGCCAGCAGTGAATACAGGGGGGCCTATGGCTACACCTTC	CASSEYRGAYGYTF
TRBJ2-5	NA	few	TRBV28	TGTGCCAGCAGCCTCGGGGGCTGGGGGGAGACCCAGTACTTC	CASSLGGWGETQYF
TRBJ2-3	TRBD2	few	TRBV5-1	TGCGCCAGCACTAGCGGGGGGGCAGGAGATACGCAGTATTTT	CASTSGGAGDTQYF
TRBJ1-2	NA	few	TRBV12-3/TRBV12-4	TGTGCCAGCAGTTTAGGGGGGGGCTCCGGCTACACCTTC	CASSLGGGSGYTF
TRBJ2-1	NA	NA	TRBV29-1	TGCAGCGTTGTCCCGGCGGAGGGATCCTACAATGAGCAGTTCTTC	CSVVPAEGSYNEQFF
TRBJ2-5	NA	NA	TRBV15	TGTGCCACCAGCAGAGAAAGGCGCCCCCGGGAGACCCAGTACTTC	CATSRERRPRETQYF
TRBJ2-5	NA	few	TRBV4-2	TGTGCCAGCAGCCAAGAACGTAGCAGGGGCCAAGAGACCCAGTACTTC	CASSQERSRGQETQYF
TRBJ1-1	NA	NA	TRBV28	TGTGCCAGCAGTGAGGGGCTAGGGCCTCAATTTATGAACACTGAAGCTTTCTTT	CASSEGLGPQFMNTEAFF
TRBJ2-4	NA	NA	TRBV28	TGTGCCAGCAACACGGCGACGACTATAGCCAAAAACATTCAGTACTTC	CASNTATTIAKNIQYF
TRBJ1-5	NA	NA	TRBV2	TGTGCCAGCAGGGGGGGGTATAGCAATCAGCCCCAGCATTTT	CASRGGYSNQPQHF
TRBJ2-7	NA	NA	TRBV12-3/TRBV12-4	TGTGCCAGCAGATTAAGTCAGGGAAACTACGAGCAGTACTTC	CASRLSQGNYEQYF
TRBJ2-4	TRBD1	NA	TRBV20-1	TGCAGTGCTAGAGTCGGCAGGGGGCTTGACATTCAGTACTTC	CSARVGRGLDIQYF
TRBJ2-1	NA	NA	TRBV20-1	TGCAGTGCTAGGCGGGGAGCCGCCGGCTACAATGAGCTGTTCTTC	CSARRGAAGYNELFF
TRBJ2-3	TRBD1	few	TRBV20-1	TGCAGTGCTAGAAAACCCGGGACAGGCCACCTGAATACGCAGTATTTT	CSARKPGTGHLNTQYF
TRBJ2-2	NA	NA	TRBV5-4	TGTGCCAGCAGCTTTGCAGGGGGAGGTACCGGGGAGCTGTTTTTT	CASSFAGGGTGELFF
TRBJ2-1	NA	NA	TRBV6-2/TRBV6-3	TGTGCCAGCATGTTTCGGGGATTCTTAAATTGGGAGCAGCTCTTC	CASMFRGFLNWEQLF
TRBJ1-5	NA	NA	TRBV4-1	TGCGCCAGCAGTCCAGGGGTTGGCAATCAGCCCCAGCATTTT	CASSPGVGNQPQHF
TRBJ1-6	NA	NA	TRBV28	TGTGCCAGCAGGCCTCCCTTTGGACAGAGAAATTCACCCCTCCACTTT	CASRPPFGQRNSPLHF
TRBJ2-1	NA	NA	TRBV3-1	TGTGCCAGCAGCCATCCTAGATCCTACAATGAGCAGTTCTTC	CASSHPRSYNEQFF
TRBJ2-5	TRBD2	few	TRBV6-5	TGTGCCAGCAGTTACTCGAAAATGACTAGCGGGGGGCCCCAAGAGACCCAGTACTTC	CASSYSKMTSGGPQETQYF
TRBJ2-3	NA	NA	TRBV12-3/TRBV12-4	TGTGCCAGCAGTCCACAGGTACGGGGAGATACGCAGTATTTT	CASSPQVRGDTQYF
TRBJ1-2	TRBD1	NA	TRBV28	TGTGCCAGCAGTCAGTCCCCCGGGACAGCTAACTATGGCTACACCTTC	CASSQSPGTANYGYTF
TRBJ2-6	NA	few	TRBV7-7	TGTGCCAGCAGCTTAGTTCCAGGACGGAACTCTGGGGCCAACGTCCTGACTTTC	CASSLVPGRNSGANVLTF
TRBJ1-1	TRBD1	NA	TRBV2	TGTGCCAGCAGACCCGGACAGGTTAACACTGAAGCTTTCTTT	CASRPGQVNTEAFF